Listed below are T cell receptor beta chains from one sample, sequenced in a study of shared clonotypes between healthy human individuals. Produced via immunoSEQ multiplex PCR; TCRdb's table is partial and in-frame only. The table records approximately 2.5 million clones, approximately 93% of them present only once. What was sequenced was naive CD4+ T cells from PBMCs. The receptors originated from a young man in good health. Some clones in this sample may be carry-over from other donors' samples. CDR3s include the opening cysteine and the closing phenylalanine or tryptophan. D genes are given only for firm matches. Rows may omit the clone size; those that give it use once, few, many or a size class.

V gene	clone size	J gene	D gene	CDR3 protein	CDR3 DNA
TRBV5-5	-	TRBJ2-7	-	CASSLVGTGQLTSYEQYF	TGTGCCAGCAGCTTGGTTGGGACGGGGCAATTAACTAGCTACGAGCAGTACTTC
TRBV5-1	-	TRBJ1-1	TRBD1	CASSLGQGRMNTEAFF	TGCGCCAGCAGCTTGGGACAGGGGAGGATGAACACTGAAGCTTTCTTT
TRBV5-4	-	TRBJ2-5	TRBD1	CASSLGTGDQETQYF	TGTGCCAGCAGCCTTGGGACAGGGGATCAAGAGACCCAGTACTTC
TRBV4-1	-	TRBJ2-5	-	CASSQPGVRETQYF	TGCGCCAGCAGCCAACCCGGGGTAAGGGAGACCCAGTACTTC
TRBV6-1	-	TRBJ1-2	-	CASSEGGRYYGYTF	TGTGCCAGCAGCGAAGGGGGGCGCTACTATGGCTACACCTTC
TRBV27	-	TRBJ1-5	-	CASSFQSNQPQHF	TGTGCCAGCAGTTTTCAGAGCAATCAGCCCCAGCATTTT
TRBV10-2	once	TRBJ1-1	-	CASSVWNSEAFF	TGCGCCAGCAGTGTATGGAACAGTGAAGCTTTCTTT
TRBV6-5	-	TRBJ2-7	-	CASSYDRTYEQYF	TGTGCCAGCAGTTACGACAGAACCTACGAGCAGTACTTC
TRBV2	-	TRBJ1-4	-	CASIQPPGEKLFF	TGTGCCAGCATTCAACCCCCAGGTGAAAAACTGTTTTTT
TRBV7-9	-	TRBJ1-2	-	CASSLAGWDYGYTF	TGTGCCAGCAGCTTAGCGGGATGGGACTATGGCTACACCTTC
TRBV14	-	TRBJ1-4	-	CASSQGNWTNEKLFF	TGTGCCAGCAGCCAAGGGAATTGGACTAATGAAAAACTGTTTTTT